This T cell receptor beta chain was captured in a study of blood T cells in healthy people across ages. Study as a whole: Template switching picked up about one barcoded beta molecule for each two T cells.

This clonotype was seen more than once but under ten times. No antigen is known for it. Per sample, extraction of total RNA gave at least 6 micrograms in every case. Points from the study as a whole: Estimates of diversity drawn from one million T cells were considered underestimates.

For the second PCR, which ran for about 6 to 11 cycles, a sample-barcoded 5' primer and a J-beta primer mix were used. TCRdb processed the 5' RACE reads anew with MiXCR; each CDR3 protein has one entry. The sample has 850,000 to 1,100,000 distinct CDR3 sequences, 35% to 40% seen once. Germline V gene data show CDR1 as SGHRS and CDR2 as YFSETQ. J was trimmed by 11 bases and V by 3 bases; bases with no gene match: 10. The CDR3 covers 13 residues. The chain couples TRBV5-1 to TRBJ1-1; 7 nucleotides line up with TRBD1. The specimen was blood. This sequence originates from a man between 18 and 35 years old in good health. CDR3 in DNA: TGCGCCAGCAGCTCCGGACAGGATGGAAAGGCTTTCTTT. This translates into CASSSGQDGKAFF.